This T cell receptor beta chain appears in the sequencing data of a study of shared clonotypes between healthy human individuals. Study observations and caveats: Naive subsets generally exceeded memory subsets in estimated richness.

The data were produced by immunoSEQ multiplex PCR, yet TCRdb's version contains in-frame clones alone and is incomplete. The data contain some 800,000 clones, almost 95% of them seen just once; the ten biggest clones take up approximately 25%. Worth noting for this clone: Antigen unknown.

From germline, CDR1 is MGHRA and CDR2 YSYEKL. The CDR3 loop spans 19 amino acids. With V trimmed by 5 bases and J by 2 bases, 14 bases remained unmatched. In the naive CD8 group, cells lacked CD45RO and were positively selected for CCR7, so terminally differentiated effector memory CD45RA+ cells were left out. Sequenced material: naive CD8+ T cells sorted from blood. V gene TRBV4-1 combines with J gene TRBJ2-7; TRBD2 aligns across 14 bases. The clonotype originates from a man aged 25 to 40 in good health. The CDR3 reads CASSALRGLAGVFAYEQYF. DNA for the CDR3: TGCGCCAGCAGCGCTCTGAGGGGACTAGCGGGAGTCTTTGCCTACGAGCAGTACTTC.